The 26 T cell receptor beta chains listed next were all sequenced from one sample in a study of T cell changes during pregnancy in multiple sclerosis. TCRdb's table, derived via immunoSEQ multiplex PCR, lists solely in-frame clones and lacks some. The table shows 30,000 or so clones, with about nine tenths occurring only once. This specimen was CD8+ T cells from peripheral blood mononuclear cells, taken in the first trimester of pregnancy. The receptor set was obtained from a female donor with multiple sclerosis, enrolled in a pregnancy study.

This chain uses TRBV6-5 with TRBJ1-6; TRBD1 agrees at 7 bases. The CDR3 spans 15 residues. With V trimmed by 5 bases and J by 10 bases, 11 bases remained unmatched. Germline assignment: CDR1 MNHEY and CDR2 SVGAGI. This CDR3 reads CASSLTGARFSPLHF. CDR3 nucleotide sequence: TGTGCCAGCAGTCTAACAGGGGCCCGTTTCTCACCCCTCCACTTT.

The V gene is TRBV6-1, the J gene TRBJ1-3, with 9 bases identical to TRBD1. This CDR3 is built from 15 residues. Germline V gene sequence: CDR1 MNHNS, CDR2 SASEGT. The junction had 5 bases not matched to a gene; V was cut back by 1 base and J by 7 bases. Written as DNA, the CDR3 is TGTGCCAGCAGTGAAGAGACAGGGGGTACGAACACCATATATTTT. Translated, it gives CASSEETGGTNTIYF.

Comments on this clone: This specimen includes other DNA sequences encoding the same CDR3. This chain uses TRBV19 with TRBJ1-5, with no clear D. This CDR3 contains 14 residues. Trimming shortened V by 5 bases and J by 0 bases, and 8 bases separated the two germline ends. From germline, CDR1 is LNHDA and CDR2 SQIVND (reference sequence). For the CDR3, the DNA is TGTGCCAGTAGTGTGAGGGATAGCAATCAGCCCCAGCATTTT. Amino acids: CASSVRDSNQPQHF.

The V gene is TRBV5-8, the J gene TRBJ1-1, with unresolved D. The CDR3 totals 13 residues. Germline values: CDR1 SGHTS, CDR2 YDEGEE. The V and J ends lost 0 bases and 1 base respectively, with 4 bases between them. CDR3 nucleotides: TGTGCCAGCAGCTTGGCAGAGAACACTGAAGCTTTCTTT. It specifies CASSLAENTEAFF.

The chain combines TRBV28 with TRBJ2-7; 7 nucleotides match TRBD1. The CDR3 loop spans 16 amino acids. Germline V gene lookup returns CDR1 MDHEN and CDR2 SYDVKM. The J segment lost 3 bases and the V segment lost 2 bases, leaving 10 bases of the junction unmatched. For the CDR3, the DNA is TGTGCCAGCAGTTTACCACGAGGACAGGCAATCTACGAGCAGTACTTC. This gives the protein CASSLPRGQAIYEQYF.

The J gene is TRBJ2-7, the V gene TRBV6-6; TRBD1 is a possible D gene (6 bases). The ends were cut back, 8 bases at V and 3 bases at J, with 20 bases in the middle. The CDR3 length is 15 residues. Germline CDR1 MNHNY, CDR2 SVGAGI (reference sequence). The CDR3 nucleotides are TGTGCCAGCTCCTTTGGCGGACAGACTGACTACGAGCAGTACTTC. Protein sequence: CASSFGGQTDYEQYF.

This clone has a handful of counts. This chain joins TRBV5-1 and TRBJ2-3; no clear D. The V gene lost 4 bases and the J gene lost 2 bases, with 8 bases spanning the gap. CDR1 and CDR2 (germline): SGHRS, YFSETQ. The CDR3 totals 13 residues. The CDR3, as DNA: TGCGCCAGCAGCCCTTCTAACACAGATACGCAGTATTTT. Residues: CASSPSNTDTQYF.

This chain connects TRBV29-1 to TRBJ1-1; the match to TRBD1 covers 9 bases. Germline V gives CDR1 SQVTM, CDR2 ANQGSEA. CDR3 length: 11 amino acids. Here the CDR3 reads CRGQGNTEAFF. The CDR3 bases are TGCAGGGGACAGGGGAACACTGAAGCTTTCTTT. Drawing the rest from reference TRBV29-1 and TRBJ1-1, the complete variable domain is SAVISQKPSRDICQRGTSLTIQCQVDSQVTMMFWYRQQPGQSLTLIATANQGSEATYESGFVIDKFPISRPNLTFSTLTVSNMSPEDSSIYLCRGQGNTEAFFGQGTRLTVV.

This rearrangement joins TRBV27 to TRBJ1-2; D remains ambiguous. Trimming removed 5 bases from V and 2 bases from J, with 9 bases in between. CDR1 and CDR2 (germline): MNHEY, SMNVEV (reference sequence). CDR3 length equals 13 residues. The CDR3 sequence is CASSRTENYGYTF. The CDR3 DNA reads TGTGCCAGCAGTCGTACCGAGAACTATGGCTACACCTTC.

This chain connects TRBV4-1 to TRBJ1-3; maybe TRBD1 (6 bases). CDR1 is MGHRA and CDR2 is YSYEKL in the germline V gene. V lost 0 bases and J 0 bases, leaving 12 bases between the germline ends. The CDR3 loop spans 17 amino acids. CDR3 in amino acids: CASSQDTEGGSGNTIYF. The CDR3 DNA sequence: TGCGCCAGCAGCCAAGATACCGAAGGGGGCTCTGGAAACACCATATATTTT.

V gene TRBV20-1 combines with J gene TRBJ1-1; D ambiguous. CDR3 length: 9 residues. Germline CDR1 reads DFQATT; CDR2 reads SNEGSKA (reference sequence). V lost 8 bases and J 8 bases, leaving 9 bases between the germline ends. In DNA, the CDR3 is TGCAGTAATAGCCTGGAAGCTTTCTTT. Its translation: CSNSLEAFF.

This clone was detected only once. The J gene is TRBJ1-2, the V gene TRBV9; possibly TRBD1 for D (6 bases). Germline CDR1 SGDLS, CDR2 YYNGEE. The length of the CDR3 is 18 residues. The germline V and J ends were trimmed by 1 base and 5 bases, with 24 bases remaining between them. The CDR3 nucleotides read TGTGCCAGCAGCGTAAACAGGGATTTGGCAGGTCCCTTTTATGGCTACACCTTC. Its protein is CASSVNRDLAGPFYGYTF.

The rearrangement links TRBV6-7 to TRBJ1-4; TRBD1 might be the D (6 bases). TRBV6-7 is known as an ORF, though its function is uncertain. V lost 2 bases and J lost 4, with 17 bases in between. CDR3 size: 17 residues. CDR3: CASSYVGYRASNEKLFF. The CDR3 coding sequence is TGTGCCAGCAGTTACGTGGGGTACAGGGCCAGTAATGAAAAACTGTTTTTT.

V gene TRBV7-2 combines with J gene TRBJ2-1; the D is unclear. The V and J ends lost 5 bases and 0 bases respectively, with 14 bases between them. The CDR3 sequence is 16 residues long. CDR1 and CDR2 from the germline V gene are SGHTA and FQGNSA. CDR3 loop: CASSRTGLDSYNEQFF. Here the CDR3 DNA reads TGTGCCAGCAGCCGAACCGGGTTGGACTCCTACAATGAGCAGTTCTTC.

This rearrangement joins TRBV5-6 to TRBJ1-2, with unresolved D. The germline V and J ends were trimmed by 0 bases and 0 bases, with 6 bases remaining between them. The CDR3 sequence is 14 residues long. Germline V gene sequence: CDR1 SGHDT, CDR2 YYEEEE. The CDR3 spells CASSLEPPNYGYTF. The CDR3 DNA follows: TGTGCCAGCAGCTTGGAGCCCCCTAACTATGGCTACACCTTC. The entire variable domain, with the rest obtained from reference TRBV5-6 and TRBJ1-2, is as follows: DAGVTQSPTHLIKTRGQQVTLRCSPKSGHDTVSWYQQALGQGPQFIFQYYEEEERQRGNFPDRFSGHQFPNYSSELNVNALLLGDSALYLCASSLEPPNYGYTFGSGTRLTVV.

Remarks on this clone: Other DNA sequences in the same sample also yield this CDR3. The rearrangement links TRBV6-4 to TRBJ2-3; 12 nucleotides align to TRBD2. Unmatched junction bases numbered 1, after V lost 3 bases and J lost 6 bases. The CDR3 is 14 residues long. Germline V CDR1 and CDR2: MRHNA, SNTAGT. Here the CDR3 reads CASSELAGGDTQYF. CDR3 nucleotide sequence: TGTGCCAGCAGTGAACTAGCGGGGGGTGATACGCAGTATTTT.

V and J are TRBV2 and TRBJ1-2, with unresolved D. Germline CDR1 SNHLY, CDR2 FYNNEI. Trimming took 8 bases from V and 4 from J, leaving 14 bases between them. The CDR3 consists of 13 residues. For the CDR3, the DNA is TGTGCCAGCTTGGATCCTCGGAGCTATGGCTACACCTTC. Translating gives CASLDPRSYGYTF.

V gene TRBV11-2 combines with J gene TRBJ1-3, with 10 bases that match TRBD1. Germline V gene data show CDR1 as SGHAT and CDR2 as FQNNGV. This CDR3 has 15 residues. The ends lost 6 bases at V and 0 bases at J; junction bases unmatched: 2. The CDR3 bases are TGTGCCAGCAGGGGACAGGGGAGCTCTGGAAACACCATATATTTT. The encoded protein is CASRGQGSSGNTIYF.

The CDR3 is CASTTRGNTEAFF. CDR3 DNA: TGTGCCAGCACCACCAGGGGAAACACTGAAGCTTTCTTT. The V gene is TRBV27, the J gene TRBJ1-1; perhaps TRBD1 as D (6 bases). V shed 7 bases and J shed 2 bases, with 11 bases lying between them. Germline V gene data show CDR1 as MNHEY and CDR2 as SMNVEV (reference sequence). The CDR3 extends over 13 amino acids.

The chain carries TRBV2 and TRBJ2-7; perhaps TRBD2 as D (6 bases). The CDR3 sequence is 14 residues long. Germline-derived CDR1 and CDR2 are SNHLY and FYNNEI. V lost 1 base, J lost 1 base, and 8 bases lay in between. The CDR3 DNA is TGTGCCAGCAGTGAAGAGGGACTGTCCTACGAGCAGTACTTC. Translation gives CASSEEGLSYEQYF.

The V call is TRBV5-6, the J call TRBJ2-5; 9 bases are a match to TRBD2. The germline V gene encodes CDR1 SGHDT and CDR2 YYEEEE. Losses at the gene ends were 6 bases for V and 4 bases for J; bases not matched to a gene: 13. The length of the CDR3 is 16 residues. This CDR3 is CASTPGGGGVGETQYF. CDR3 DNA sequence: TGTGCCAGCACCCCGGGGGGCGGGGGGGTCGGAGAGACCCAGTACTTC. Based on the CDR3 plus reference TRBV5-6 and TRBJ2-5, the full variable domain is DAGVTQSPTHLIKTRGQQVTLRCSPKSGHDTVSWYQQALGQGPQFIFQYYEEEERQRGNFPDRFSGHQFPNYSSELNVNALLLGDSALYLCASTPGGGGVGETQYFGPGTRLLVL.

J is TRBJ1-5 and V is TRBV19; D is possibly TRBD1 (6 bases). CDR3 length equals 17 residues. The V gene's germline CDR1 is LNHDA and CDR2 SQIVND (reference sequence). V was clipped by 4 bases and J by 4 bases, with 20 bases between them. The CDR3 DNA reads TGTGCCAGTAGTAGCCACAGGGTGGGTTTAGGGAATCAGCCCCAGCATTTT. The encoded protein is CASSSHRVGLGNQPQHF.

V usage is TRBV9 and J usage is TRBJ2-7; TRBD2 aligns across 13 bases. The germline V gene encodes CDR1 SGDLS and CDR2 YYNGEE. The CDR3 is made up of 16 amino acids. V trimming: 0 bases; J trimming: 4 bases; junction bases outside the gene matches: 4. The CDR3 loop is CASSVDGLAGVYEQYF. For the CDR3, the DNA is TGTGCCAGCAGCGTAGACGGACTAGCGGGGGTATACGAGCAGTACTTC.

The chain joins TRBV2 to TRBJ2-7; weak D call: TRBD1 (5 bases). Trimming took 8 bases from V and 0 from J, leaving 14 bases between them. The CDR3 loop spans 14 amino acids. Germline CDR1 SNHLY, CDR2 FYNNEI. In DNA, the CDR3 is TGTGCCAGCGTTCGGACAAAGAGCTCCTACGAGCAGTACTTC. This codes for CASVRTKSSYEQYF.

The chain is built from TRBV7-3 and TRBJ2-1, with a tentative D call TRBD1 (6 bases). The CDR3 contains 15 residues. Per germline, CDR1 SGHTA and CDR2 FQGTGA. Trimming took off 3 bases at V and 1 base at J, with 10 bases between the two ends. The CDR3 DNA reads as TGTGCCAGCAGCTTTGACGGACAGTCCTACAATGAGCAGTTCTTC. Translation: CASSFDGQSYNEQFF. Together with reference TRBV7-3 and TRBJ2-1, the CDR3 gives the full variable domain: GAGVSQTPSNKVTEKGKYVELRCDPISGHTALYWYRQSLGQGPEFLIYFQGTGAADDSGLPNDRFFAVRPEGSVSTLKIQRTERGDSAVYLCASSFDGQSYNEQFFGPGTRLTVL.

V gene TRBV11-3 combines with J gene TRBJ2-7; no definite D call. Trimming stripped 5 bases from V and 3 bases from J, with 5 bases between. In germline, CDR1 is SGHNT, CDR2 YENEEA. The CDR3 contains 11 residues. The CDR3 nucleotides are TGTGCCAGCAGCATATACTACGAGCAGTACTTC. Translation: CASSIYYEQYF.